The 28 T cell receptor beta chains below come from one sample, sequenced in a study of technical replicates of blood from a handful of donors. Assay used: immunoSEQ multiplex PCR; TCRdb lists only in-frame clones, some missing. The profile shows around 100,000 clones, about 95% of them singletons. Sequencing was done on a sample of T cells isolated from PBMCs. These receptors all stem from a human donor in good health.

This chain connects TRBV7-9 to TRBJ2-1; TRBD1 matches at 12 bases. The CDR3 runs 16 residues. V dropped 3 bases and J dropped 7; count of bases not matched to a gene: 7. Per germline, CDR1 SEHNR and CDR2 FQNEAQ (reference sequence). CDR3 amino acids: CASSFRGTGGSNEQFF. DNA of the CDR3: TGTGCCAGCAGCTTTAGGGGGACAGGGGGCTCTAATGAGCAGTTCTTC.

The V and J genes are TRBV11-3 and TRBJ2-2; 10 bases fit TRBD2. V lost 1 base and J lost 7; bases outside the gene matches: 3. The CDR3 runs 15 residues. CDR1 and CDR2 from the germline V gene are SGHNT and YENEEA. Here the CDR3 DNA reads TGTGCCAGCAGCTTAGGTCTAGCGGGAGTCGGGGAGCTGTTTTTT. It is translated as CASSLGLAGVGELFF.

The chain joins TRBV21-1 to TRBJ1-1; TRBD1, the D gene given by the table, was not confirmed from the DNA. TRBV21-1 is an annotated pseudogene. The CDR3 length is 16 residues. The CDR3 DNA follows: TGTGCCAGCAGCGCCAGGACAGGCCCCCTGAACACTGAAGCTTTCTTT. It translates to CASSARTGPLNTEAFF.

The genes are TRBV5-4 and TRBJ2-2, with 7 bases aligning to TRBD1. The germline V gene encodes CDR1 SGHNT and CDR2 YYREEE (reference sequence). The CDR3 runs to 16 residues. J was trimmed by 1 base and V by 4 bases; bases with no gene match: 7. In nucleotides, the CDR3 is TGTGCCAGCAGCCTTAACAGGGGCTTGAACACCGGGGAGCTGTTTTTT. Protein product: CASSLNRGLNTGELFF. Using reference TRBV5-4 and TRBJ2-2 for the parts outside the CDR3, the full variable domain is ETGVTQSPTHLIKTRGQQVTLRCSSQSGHNTVSWYQQALGQGPQFIFQYYREEENGRGNFPPRFSGLQFPNYSSELNVNALELDDSALYLCASSLNRGLNTGELFFGEGSRLTVL.

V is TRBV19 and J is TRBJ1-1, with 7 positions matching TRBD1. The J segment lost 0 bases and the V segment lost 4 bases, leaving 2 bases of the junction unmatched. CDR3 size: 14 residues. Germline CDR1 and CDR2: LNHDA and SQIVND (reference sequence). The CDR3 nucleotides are TGTGCCAGTAGTACTCAGGGGGTGAACACTGAAGCTTTCTTT. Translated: CASSTQGVNTEAFF.

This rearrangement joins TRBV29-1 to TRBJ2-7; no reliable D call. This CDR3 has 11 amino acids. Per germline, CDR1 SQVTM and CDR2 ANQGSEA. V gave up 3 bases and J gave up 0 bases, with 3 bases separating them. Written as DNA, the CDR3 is TGCAGCGTTGAGAGCTCCTACGAGCAGTACTTC. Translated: CSVESSYEQYF.

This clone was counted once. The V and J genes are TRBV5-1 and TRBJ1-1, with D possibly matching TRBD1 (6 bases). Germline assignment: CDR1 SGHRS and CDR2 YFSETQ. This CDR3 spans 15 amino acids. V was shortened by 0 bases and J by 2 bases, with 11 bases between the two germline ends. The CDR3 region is CASSLENRVNTEAFF. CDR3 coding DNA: TGCGCCAGCAGCTTGGAGAACAGGGTTAACACTGAAGCTTTCTTT.

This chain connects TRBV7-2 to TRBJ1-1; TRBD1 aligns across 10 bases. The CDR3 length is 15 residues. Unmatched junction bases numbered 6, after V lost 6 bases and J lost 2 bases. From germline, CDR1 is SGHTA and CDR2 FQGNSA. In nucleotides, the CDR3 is TGTGCCAGCAGTTTACGGACAGGGGGAAACACTGAAGCTTTCTTT. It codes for CASSLRTGGNTEAFF.

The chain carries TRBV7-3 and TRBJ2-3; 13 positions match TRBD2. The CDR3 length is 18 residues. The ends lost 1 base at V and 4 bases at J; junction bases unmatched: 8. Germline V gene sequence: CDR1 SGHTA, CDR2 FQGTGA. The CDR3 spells CASSLRPTSGRAADTQYF. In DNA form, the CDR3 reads TGTGCCAGCAGCTTAAGGCCAACTAGCGGGAGGGCCGCAGATACGCAGTATTTT.

CDR3 sequence reads: CASSSQGPGGDIQYF. The CDR3 DNA follows: TGTGCCAGCAGCTCTCAGGGACCAGGCGGGGACATTCAGTACTTC. The chain has TRBV7-2 and TRBJ2-4, with TRBD2 as a possible D gene (6 bases). V lost 4 bases to trimming and J lost 8 bases, with 18 bases between them. Per the germline V gene, CDR1 is SGHTA and CDR2 is FQGNSA. The CDR3 runs to 15 residues. Looking up the rest from reference TRBV7-2 and TRBJ2-4 gives the full variable domain: GAGVSQSPSNKVTEKGKDVELRCDPISGHTALYWYRQSLGQGLEFLIYFQGNSAPDKSGLPSDRFSAERTGGSVSTLTIQRTQQEDSAVYLCASSSQGPGGDIQYFGAGTRLSVL.

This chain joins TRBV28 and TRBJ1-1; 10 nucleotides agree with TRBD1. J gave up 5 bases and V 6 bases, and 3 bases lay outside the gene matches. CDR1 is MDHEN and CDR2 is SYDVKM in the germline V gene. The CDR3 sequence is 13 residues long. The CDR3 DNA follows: TGTGCCAGCAGCGACAGGGGGCATACTGAAGCTTTCTTT. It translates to CASSDRGHTEAFF.

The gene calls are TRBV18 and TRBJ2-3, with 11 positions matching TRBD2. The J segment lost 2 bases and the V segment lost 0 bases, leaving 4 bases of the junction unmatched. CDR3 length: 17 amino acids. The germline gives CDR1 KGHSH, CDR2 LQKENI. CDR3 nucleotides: TGTGCCAGCTCACCACCGCTACTAGCGGGAGACACAGATACGCAGTATTTT. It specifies CASSPPLLAGDTDTQYF.

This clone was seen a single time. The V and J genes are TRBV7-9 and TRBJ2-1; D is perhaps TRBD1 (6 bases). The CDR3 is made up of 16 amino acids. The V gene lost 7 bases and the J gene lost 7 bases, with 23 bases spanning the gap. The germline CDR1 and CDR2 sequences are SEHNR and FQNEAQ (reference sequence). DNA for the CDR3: TGTGCCAGCACCTTGTCCTGGACAGACGGTAAAAATGAGCAGTTCTTC. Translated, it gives CASTLSWTDGKNEQFF.

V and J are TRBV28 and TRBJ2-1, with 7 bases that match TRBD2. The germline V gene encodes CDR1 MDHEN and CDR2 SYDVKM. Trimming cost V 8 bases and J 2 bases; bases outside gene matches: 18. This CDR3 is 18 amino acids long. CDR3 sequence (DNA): TGTGCCAGCTCACTAGGAGGGAGGGCCTCATTTACCTACAATGAGCAGTTCTTC. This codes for CASSLGGRASFTYNEQFF.

In nucleotides, the CDR3 is TGTGCCAGTAGTATTAGCGGGTTAGCCTACAATGAGCAGTTCTTC. Protein: CASSISGLAYNEQFF. V gene TRBV19 combines with J gene TRBJ2-1; 7 bases line up with TRBD2. V shed 3 bases, J shed 2 bases, and the junction held 4 bases outside the gene matches. The CDR3 runs to 15 residues. Germline CDR1 is LNHDA and CDR2 is SQIVND (reference sequence).

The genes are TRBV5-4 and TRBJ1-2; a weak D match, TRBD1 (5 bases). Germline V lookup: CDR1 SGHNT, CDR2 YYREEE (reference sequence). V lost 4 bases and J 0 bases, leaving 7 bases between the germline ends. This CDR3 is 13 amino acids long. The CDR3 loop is CASSLTANYGYTF. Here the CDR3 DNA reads TGTGCCAGCAGCCTGACAGCTAACTATGGCTACACCTTC. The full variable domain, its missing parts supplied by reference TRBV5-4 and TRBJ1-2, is ETGVTQSPTHLIKTRGQQVTLRCSSQSGHNTVSWYQQALGQGPQFIFQYYREEENGRGNFPPRFSGLQFPNYSSELNVNALELDDSALYLCASSLTANYGYTFGSGTRLTVV.

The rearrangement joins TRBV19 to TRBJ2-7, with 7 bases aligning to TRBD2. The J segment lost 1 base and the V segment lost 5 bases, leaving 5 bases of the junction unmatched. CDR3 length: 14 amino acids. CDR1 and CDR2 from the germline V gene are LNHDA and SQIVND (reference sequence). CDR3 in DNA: TGTGCCAGTAGTGCCCGGACTAGTTCCTACGAGCAGTACTTC. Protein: CASSARTSSYEQYF.

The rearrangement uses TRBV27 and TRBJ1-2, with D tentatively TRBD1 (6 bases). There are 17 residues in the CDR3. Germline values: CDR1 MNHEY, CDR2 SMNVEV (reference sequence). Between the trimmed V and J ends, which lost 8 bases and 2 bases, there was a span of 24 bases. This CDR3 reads CASGPQDTGLRNYGYTF. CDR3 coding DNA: TGTGCCAGCGGCCCCCAGGACACAGGGCTCAGAAACTATGGCTACACCTTC.

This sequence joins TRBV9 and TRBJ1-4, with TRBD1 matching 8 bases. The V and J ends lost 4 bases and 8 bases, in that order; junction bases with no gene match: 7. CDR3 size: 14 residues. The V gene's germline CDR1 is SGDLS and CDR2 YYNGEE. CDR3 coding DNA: TGTGCCAGCAGCCGGACAGGGATAAACGAAAAACTGTTTTTT. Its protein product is CASSRTGINEKLFF.

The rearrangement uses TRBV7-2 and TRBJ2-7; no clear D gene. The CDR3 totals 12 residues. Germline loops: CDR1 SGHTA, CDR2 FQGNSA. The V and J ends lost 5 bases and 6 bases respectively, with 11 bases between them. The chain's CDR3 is CASSLSSVEQYF. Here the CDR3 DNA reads TGTGCCAGCAGCCTCTCCTCCGTCGAGCAGTACTTC. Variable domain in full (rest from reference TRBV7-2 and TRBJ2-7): GAGVSQSPSNKVTEKGKDVELRCDPISGHTALYWYRQSLGQGLEFLIYFQGNSAPDKSGLPSDRFSAERTGGSVSTLTIQRTQQEDSAVYLCASSLSSVEQYFGPGTRLTVT.

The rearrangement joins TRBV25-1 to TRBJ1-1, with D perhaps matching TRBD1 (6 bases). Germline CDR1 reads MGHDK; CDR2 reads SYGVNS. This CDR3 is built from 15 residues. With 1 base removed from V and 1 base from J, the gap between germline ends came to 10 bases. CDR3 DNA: TGTGCCAGCAGTGAATCCAGGACAGAGAACACTGAAGCTTTCTTT. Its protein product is CASSESRTENTEAFF.

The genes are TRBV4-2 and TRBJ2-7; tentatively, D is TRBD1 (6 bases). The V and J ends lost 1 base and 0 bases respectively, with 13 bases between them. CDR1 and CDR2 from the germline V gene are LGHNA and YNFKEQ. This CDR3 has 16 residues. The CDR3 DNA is TGTGCCAGCAGCCAAGTTCTGACAGGAAGCTCCTACGAGCAGTACTTC. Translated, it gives CASSQVLTGSSYEQYF.

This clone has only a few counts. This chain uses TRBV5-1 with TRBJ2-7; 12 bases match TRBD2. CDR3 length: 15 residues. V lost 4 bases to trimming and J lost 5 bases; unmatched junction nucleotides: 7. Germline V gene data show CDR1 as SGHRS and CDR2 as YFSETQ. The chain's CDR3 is CASSTSGRSTNEQYF. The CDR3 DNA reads TGCGCCAGCAGCACTAGCGGGAGGAGTACAAACGAGCAGTACTTC.

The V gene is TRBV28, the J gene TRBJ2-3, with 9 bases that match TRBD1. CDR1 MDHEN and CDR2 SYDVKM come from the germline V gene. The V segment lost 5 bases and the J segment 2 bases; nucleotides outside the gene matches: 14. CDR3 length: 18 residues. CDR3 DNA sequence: TGTGCCAGCAGTACTCCCTTCTCGACAGGGGGGGACACAGATACGCAGTATTTT. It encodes CASSTPFSTGGDTDTQYF.

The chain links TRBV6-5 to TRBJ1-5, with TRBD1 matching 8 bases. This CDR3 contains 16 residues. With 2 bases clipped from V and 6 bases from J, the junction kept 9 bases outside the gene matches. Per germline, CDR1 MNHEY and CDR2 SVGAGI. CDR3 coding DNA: TGTGCCAGCAGTTACCGCCATCCAGGGGGCGGTCAGCCCCAGCATTTT. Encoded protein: CASSYRHPGGGQPQHF.

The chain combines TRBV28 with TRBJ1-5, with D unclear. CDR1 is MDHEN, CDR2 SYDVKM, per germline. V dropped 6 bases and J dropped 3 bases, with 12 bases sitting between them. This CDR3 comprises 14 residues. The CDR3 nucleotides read TGTGCCAGCAGCCTGTCAGGACTCAATCAGCCCCAGCATTTT. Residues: CASSLSGLNQPQHF.

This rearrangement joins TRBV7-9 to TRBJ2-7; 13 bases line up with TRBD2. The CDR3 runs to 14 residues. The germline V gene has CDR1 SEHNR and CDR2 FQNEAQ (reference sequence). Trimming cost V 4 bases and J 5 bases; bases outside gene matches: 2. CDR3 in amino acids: CASSSGLAGDEQYF. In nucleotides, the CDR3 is TGTGCCAGCAGCTCCGGACTAGCGGGAGACGAGCAGTACTTC.

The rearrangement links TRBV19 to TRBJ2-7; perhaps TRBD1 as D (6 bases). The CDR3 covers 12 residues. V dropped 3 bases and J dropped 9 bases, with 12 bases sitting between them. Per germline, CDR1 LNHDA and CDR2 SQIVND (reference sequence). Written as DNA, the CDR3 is TGTGCCAGTAGTATCAGGGGTTCACTGCAGTACTTC. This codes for CASSIRGSLQYF. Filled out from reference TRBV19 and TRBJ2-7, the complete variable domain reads DGGITQSPKYLFRKEGQNVTLSCEQNLNHDAMYWYRQDPGQGLRLIYYSQIVNDFQKGDIAEGYSVSREKKESFPLTVTSAQKNPTAFYLCASSIRGSLQYFGPGTRLTVT.